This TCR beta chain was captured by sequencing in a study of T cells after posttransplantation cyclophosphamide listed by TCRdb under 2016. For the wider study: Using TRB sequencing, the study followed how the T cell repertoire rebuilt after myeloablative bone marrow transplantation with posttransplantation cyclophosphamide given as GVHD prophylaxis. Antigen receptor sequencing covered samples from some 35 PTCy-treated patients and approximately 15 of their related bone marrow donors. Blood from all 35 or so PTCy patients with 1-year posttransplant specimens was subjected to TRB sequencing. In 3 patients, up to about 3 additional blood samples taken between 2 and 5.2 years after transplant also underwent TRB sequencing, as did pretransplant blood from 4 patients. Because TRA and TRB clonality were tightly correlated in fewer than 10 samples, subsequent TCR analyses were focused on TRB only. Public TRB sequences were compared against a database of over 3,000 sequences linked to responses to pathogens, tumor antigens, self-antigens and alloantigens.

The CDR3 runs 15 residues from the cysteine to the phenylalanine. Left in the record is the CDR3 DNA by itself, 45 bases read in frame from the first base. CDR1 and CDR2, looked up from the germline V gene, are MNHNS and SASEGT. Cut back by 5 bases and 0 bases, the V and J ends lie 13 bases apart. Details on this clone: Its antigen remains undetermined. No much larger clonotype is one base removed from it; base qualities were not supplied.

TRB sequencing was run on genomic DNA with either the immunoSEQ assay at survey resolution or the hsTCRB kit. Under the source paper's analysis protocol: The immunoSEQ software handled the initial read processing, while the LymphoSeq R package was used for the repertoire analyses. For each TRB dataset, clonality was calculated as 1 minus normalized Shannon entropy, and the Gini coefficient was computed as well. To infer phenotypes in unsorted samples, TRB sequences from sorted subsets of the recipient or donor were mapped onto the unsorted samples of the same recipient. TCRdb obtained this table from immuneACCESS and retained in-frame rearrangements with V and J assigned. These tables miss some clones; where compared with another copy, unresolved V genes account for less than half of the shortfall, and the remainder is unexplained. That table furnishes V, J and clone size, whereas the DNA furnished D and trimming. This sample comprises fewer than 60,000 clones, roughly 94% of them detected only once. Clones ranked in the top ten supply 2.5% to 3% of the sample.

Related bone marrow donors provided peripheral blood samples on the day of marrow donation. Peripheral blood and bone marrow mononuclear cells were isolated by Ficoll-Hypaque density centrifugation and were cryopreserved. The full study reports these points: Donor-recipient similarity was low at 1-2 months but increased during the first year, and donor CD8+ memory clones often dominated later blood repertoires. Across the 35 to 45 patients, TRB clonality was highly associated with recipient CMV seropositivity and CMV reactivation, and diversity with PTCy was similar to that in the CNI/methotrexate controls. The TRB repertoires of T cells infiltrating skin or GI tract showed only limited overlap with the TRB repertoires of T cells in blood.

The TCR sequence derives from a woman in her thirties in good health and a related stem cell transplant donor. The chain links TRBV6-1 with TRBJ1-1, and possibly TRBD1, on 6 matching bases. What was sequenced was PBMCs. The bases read TGTGCCAGCAGTCCCGGACAGTATATGAACACTGAAGCTTTCTTT. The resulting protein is CASSPGQYMNTEAFF.